The text below deals with one T cell receptor (beta chain). The sample belongs to a study of Tregs in tolerant kidney transplant recipients. This table comes from immunoSEQ multiplex PCR, and its TCRdb copy is limited to in-frame clones, with some not included. The sample shows 50,000 or so clones, about 92% of them seen only once. Trimming cost V 1 base and J 5 bases, with 16 bases left between them. The germline V gene encodes CDR1 LGHNA and CDR2 YNFKEQ. The CDR3 consists of 16 residues. Recipients received nonmyeloablative bone marrow transplants from related graft donors, with transient mixed chimerism.

The receptor was derived from a human patient who received a combined kidney and bone marrow transplant. Part of the T cells may come from the graft donor. The chain is built from TRBV4-2 and TRBJ2-3; TRBD2 is a possible D gene (6 bases). The sequencing here drew on CD8+ T cells from blood (PBMCs), taken 12 months after the transplant. CDR3 DNA sequence: TGTGCCAGCAGCCAAGCAGCCGGGGGTAGCGGAGATACGCAGTATTTT. Translated, it gives CASSQAAGGSGDTQYF.